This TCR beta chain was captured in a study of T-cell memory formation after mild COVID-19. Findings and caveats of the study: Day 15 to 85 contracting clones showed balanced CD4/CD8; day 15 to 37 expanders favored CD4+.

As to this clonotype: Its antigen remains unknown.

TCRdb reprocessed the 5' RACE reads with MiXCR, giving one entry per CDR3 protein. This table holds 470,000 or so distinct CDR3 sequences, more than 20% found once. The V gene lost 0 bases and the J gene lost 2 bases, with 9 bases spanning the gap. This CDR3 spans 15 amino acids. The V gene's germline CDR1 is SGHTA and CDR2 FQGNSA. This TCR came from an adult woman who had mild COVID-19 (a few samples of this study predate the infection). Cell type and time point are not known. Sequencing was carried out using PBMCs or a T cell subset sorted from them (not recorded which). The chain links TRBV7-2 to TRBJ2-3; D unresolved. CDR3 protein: CASSLATPVTDTQYF. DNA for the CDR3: TGTGCCAGCAGCTTAGCAACACCTGTCACAGATACGCAGTATTTT.